A single sample is the source of the 3 T cell receptor beta chains below, sequenced in a study of cytotoxic CD8 clonotypes in ibrutinib-treated CLL. Using immunoSEQ multiplex PCR, the repertoire was profiled, and TCRdb retains in-frame clones only, with some absent. The sample has fewer than 400,000 clones; about 64% are singletons. The sequenced sample was PBMCs, obtained after 36 months of ibrutinib treatment. The receptors stem from a human donor with chronic lymphocytic leukemia.

The chain joins TRBV10-1 to TRBJ2-5; tentative D call: TRBD2 (6 bases). With the DNA end fitting TRBJ2-7 better, the J assignment may be wrong. CDR3 length equals 14 residues. Looked up from germline, CDR1 is WNHNN and CDR2 is SYGVQD (reference sequence). CDR3 residues: CASSEERVGYEQYF. In DNA, the CDR3 is TGCGCCAGCAGTGAGGAGCGGGTGGGCTACGAGCAGTACTTC.

V and J are TRBV20-1 and TRBJ1-2, with TRBD1 as a possible D gene (6 bases). CDR1 and CDR2 from the germline V gene are DFQATT and SNEGSKA (reference sequence). V lost 6 bases and J lost 8, with 13 bases in between. This CDR3 comprises 11 residues. The CDR3 here is CSAQGGTGYTF. In nucleotides, the CDR3 is TGCAGTGCCCAAGGGGGGACAGGCTACACCTTC.

This clone appeared a single time. The rearrangement joins TRBV4-1 to TRBJ2-5; 13 positions agree with TRBD2. The germline V gene has CDR1 MGHRA and CDR2 YSYEKL. This CDR3 is 15 amino acids long. The V and J ends lost 6 bases and 5 bases, in that order; junction bases with no gene match: 6. CDR3: CASRRLAGGRETQYF. In nucleotides, the CDR3 is TGCGCCAGCAGGAGACTAGCGGGGGGTAGGGAGACCCAGTACTTC.